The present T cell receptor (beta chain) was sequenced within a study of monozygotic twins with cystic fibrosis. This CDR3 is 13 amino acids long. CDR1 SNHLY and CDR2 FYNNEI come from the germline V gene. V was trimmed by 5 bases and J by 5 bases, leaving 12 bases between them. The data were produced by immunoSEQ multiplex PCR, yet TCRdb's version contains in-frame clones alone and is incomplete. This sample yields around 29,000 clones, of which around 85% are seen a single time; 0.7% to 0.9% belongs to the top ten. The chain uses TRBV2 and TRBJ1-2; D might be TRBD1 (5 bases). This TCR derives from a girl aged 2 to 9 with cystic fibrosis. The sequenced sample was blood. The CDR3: CASSFGAGYGYTF. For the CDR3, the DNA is TGTGCCAGCAGTTTCGGGGCTGGGTATGGCTACACCTTC.